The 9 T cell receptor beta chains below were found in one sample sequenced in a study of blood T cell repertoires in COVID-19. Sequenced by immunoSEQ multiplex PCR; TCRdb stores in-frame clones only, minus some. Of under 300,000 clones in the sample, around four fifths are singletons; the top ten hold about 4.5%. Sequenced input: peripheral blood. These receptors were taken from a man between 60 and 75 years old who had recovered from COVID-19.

CDR3 residues: CASRAGNSYEQYF. DNA of the CDR3: TGTGCCAGCAGGGCAGGCAACTCCTACGAGCAGTACTTC. The chain has TRBV6-5 and TRBJ2-7; D remains ambiguous. Germline V gives CDR1 MNHEY, CDR2 SVGAGI. Trimming took 6 bases from V and 0 from J, leaving 9 bases between them. This CDR3 has 13 amino acids.

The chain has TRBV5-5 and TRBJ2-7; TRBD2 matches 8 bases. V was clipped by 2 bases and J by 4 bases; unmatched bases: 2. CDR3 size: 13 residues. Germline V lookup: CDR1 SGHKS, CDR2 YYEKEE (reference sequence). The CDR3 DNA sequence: TGTGCCAGCAGCTTTTCTAGCGGGTACGAGCAGTACTTC. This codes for CASSFSSGYEQYF.

In DNA, the CDR3 is TGTGCCAGCAGGGTGGGGACAGGGATCGTAGACAATCAGCCCCAGCATTTT. This sequence encodes CASRVGTGIVDNQPQHF. The V call is TRBV28, the J call TRBJ1-5; 9 bases line up with TRBD1. The CDR3 consists of 17 residues. The germline V gene has CDR1 MDHEN and CDR2 SYDVKM. V gave up 6 bases and J gave up 3 bases; unmatched junction bases: 12.

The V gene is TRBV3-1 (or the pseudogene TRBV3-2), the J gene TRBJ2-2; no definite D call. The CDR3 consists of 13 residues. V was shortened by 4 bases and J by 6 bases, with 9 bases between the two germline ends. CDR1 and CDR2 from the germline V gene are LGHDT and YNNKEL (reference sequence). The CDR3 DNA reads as TGTGCCAGCAGCCCGAACTATGCCGGGGAGCTGTTTTTT. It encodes CASSPNYAGELFF.

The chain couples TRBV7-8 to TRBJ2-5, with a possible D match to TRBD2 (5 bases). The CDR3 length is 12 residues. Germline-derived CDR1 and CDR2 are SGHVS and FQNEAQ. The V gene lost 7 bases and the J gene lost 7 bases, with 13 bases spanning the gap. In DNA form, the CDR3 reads TGTGCCAGCACCCCCGGAGGCCCGACCCAGTACTTC. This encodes CASTPGGPTQYF.

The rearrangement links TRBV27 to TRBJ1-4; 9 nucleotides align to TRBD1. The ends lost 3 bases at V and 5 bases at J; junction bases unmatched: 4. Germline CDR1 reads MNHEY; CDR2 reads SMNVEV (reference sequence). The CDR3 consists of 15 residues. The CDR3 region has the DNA TGTGCCAGCAGTTTCAGCGGGACAGGGAATGAAAAACTGTTTTTT. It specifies CASSFSGTGNEKLFF. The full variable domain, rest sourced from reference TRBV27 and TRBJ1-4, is EAQVTQNPRYLITVTGKKLTVTCSQNMNHEYMSWYRQDPGLGLRQIYYSMNVEVTDKGDVPEGYKVSRKEKRNFPLILESPSPNQTSLYFCASSFSGTGNEKLFFGSGTQLSVL.

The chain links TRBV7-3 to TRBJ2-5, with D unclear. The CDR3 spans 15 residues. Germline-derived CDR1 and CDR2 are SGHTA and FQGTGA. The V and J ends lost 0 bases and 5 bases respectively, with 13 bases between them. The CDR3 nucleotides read TGTGCCAGCAGCTTAACCTCACACCCGCAGGAGACCCAGTACTTC. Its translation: CASSLTSHPQETQYF.

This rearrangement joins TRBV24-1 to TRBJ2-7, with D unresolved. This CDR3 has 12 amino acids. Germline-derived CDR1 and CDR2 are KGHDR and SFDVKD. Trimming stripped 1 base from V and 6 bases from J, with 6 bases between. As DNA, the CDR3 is TGTGCCACCAGTGATTTCTCGGGCGAGCAGTACTTC. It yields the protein CATSDFSGEQYF.

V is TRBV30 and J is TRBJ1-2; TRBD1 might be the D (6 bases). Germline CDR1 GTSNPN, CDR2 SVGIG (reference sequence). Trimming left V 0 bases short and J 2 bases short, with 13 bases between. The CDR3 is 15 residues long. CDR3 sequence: CAWSVSSQGNYGYTF. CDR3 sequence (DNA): TGTGCCTGGAGTGTATCATCGCAGGGGAACTATGGCTACACCTTC.